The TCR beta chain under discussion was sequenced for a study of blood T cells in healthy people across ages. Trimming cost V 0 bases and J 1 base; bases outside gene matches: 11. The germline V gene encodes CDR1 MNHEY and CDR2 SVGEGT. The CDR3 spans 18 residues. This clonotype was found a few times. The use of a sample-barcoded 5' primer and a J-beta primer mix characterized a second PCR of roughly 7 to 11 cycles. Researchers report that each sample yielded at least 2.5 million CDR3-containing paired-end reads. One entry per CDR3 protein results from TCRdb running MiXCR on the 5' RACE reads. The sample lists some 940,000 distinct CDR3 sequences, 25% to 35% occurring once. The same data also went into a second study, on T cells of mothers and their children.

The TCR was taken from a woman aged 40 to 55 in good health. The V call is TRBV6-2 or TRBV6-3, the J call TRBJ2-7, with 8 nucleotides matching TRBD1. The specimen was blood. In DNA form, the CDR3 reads TGTGCCAGCAGTTACTCGATCCTCGACAGGGGATCGTCCTACGAGCAGTACTTC. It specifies CASSYSILDRGSSYEQYF.